These T cell receptor beta chains were read from a single sample in a study of blood T cell repertoires in COVID-19. The table came from immunoSEQ multiplex PCR; TCRdb's copy has only in-frame clones and leaves some out. The sample contains 350,000 to 500,000 clones, about 90% of which appear only once. Sequenced: peripheral blood. Receptors were obtained from a man between 18 and 29 years old with COVID-19, enrolled during active disease. Both conserved end residues are part of each CDR3. Each record gives: D gene, J gene, clone size, V gene, CDR3 protein, CDR3 DNA. The D gene is left open where the match is weak. Some rows mark clone size as missing; the rest say once, few, many or name a class of expanded clone.

>TRBD1|TRBJ1-2|-|TRBV24-1
CATSDLRGPGIYGYTF
TGTGCCACCAGTGATCTGAGGGGGCCCGGTATCTATGGCTACACCTTC
>TRBD1|TRBJ2-7|-|TRBV5-1
CASSLVTGGSYEQYF
TGCGCCAGCAGCTTGGTTACAGGGGGAAGCTACGAGCAGTACTTC
>-|TRBJ2-1|once|TRBV3-1/TRBV3-2
CASSQAGGHNEQFF
TGTGCCAGCAGCCAAGCAGGCGGGCACAATGAGCAGTTCTTC
>-|TRBJ2-5|-|TRBV5-8
CASSPGQTQYF
TGTGCCAGCAGCCCCGGACAGACCCAGTACTTC
>-|TRBJ2-2|few|TRBV5-4
CASRDISRTGELFF
TGTGCCAGCAGGGACATTAGCCGCACCGGGGAGCTGTTTTTT
>TRBD2|TRBJ2-7|-|TRBV30
CAWRRGDEQYF
TGTGCCTGGAGACGGGGGGACGAGCAGTACTTC
>TRBD1|TRBJ1-4|-|TRBV7-9
CASSPTGFAEKLFF
TGTGCCAGCAGCCCGACAGGGTTTGCTGAAAAACTGTTTTTT
>-|TRBJ1-1|-|TRBV2
CASSAGTLNTEAFF
TGTGCCAGCAGTGCCGGGACACTAAACACTGAAGCTTTCTTT
>-|TRBJ2-1|-|TRBV27
CASRHTGQQQFF
TGTGCCAGCCGTCATACAGGACAACAGCAGTTCTTC
>TRBD1|TRBJ2-5|-|TRBV11-2
CASSRFQGTAQETQYF
TGTGCCAGCAGCCGATTTCAAGGGACAGCTCAAGAGACCCAGTACTTC
>TRBD2|TRBJ2-1|-|TRBV4-1
CASSQGTSGFYNEQFF
TGCGCCAGCAGCCAGGGGACTAGCGGATTCTACAATGAGCAGTTCTTC
>-|TRBJ1-3|-|TRBV29-1
CSVETQGRNTIYF
TGCAGCGTTGAAACCCAGGGGCGTAACACCATATATTTT
>TRBD2|TRBJ2-5|-|TRBV7-8
CASSISGGVQETQYF
TGTGCCAGCAGCATTAGCGGGGGGGTACAAGAGACCCAGTACTTC
>-|TRBJ2-1|-|TRBV9
CASSPFNNEQFF
TGTGCCAGCAGCCCATTCAACAATGAGCAGTTCTTC
>TRBD1|TRBJ1-5|-|TRBV24-1
CATGTGTGYSNQPQHF
TGTGCCACCGGAACCGGGACAGGGTATAGCAATCAGCCCCAGCATTTT
>TRBD1|TRBJ1-6|-|TRBV10-2
CASSETGQINSPLHF
TGCGCCAGCAGTGAGACGGGACAGATAAATTCACCCCTCCACTTT
>-|TRBJ1-1|-|TRBV5-4
CASSLATGNTEAFF
TGTGCCAGCAGCTTGGCCACAGGGAACACTGAAGCTTTCTTT
>TRBD1|TRBJ1-2|once|TRBV3-1/TRBV3-2
CASTQGQGDYGYTF
TGTGCCAGCACCCAGGGACAGGGAGACTATGGCTACACCTTC
>TRBD2|TRBJ2-1|-|TRBV24-1
CATSDPGRGDNEQFF
TGTGCCACCAGTGACCCAGGCCGGGGGGACAATGAGCAGTTCTTC
>TRBD1|TRBJ2-5|-|TRBV2
CASREGTGVETQYF
TGTGCCAGCAGGGAAGGGACAGGTGTGGAGACCCAGTACTTC
>TRBD1|TRBJ2-2|-|TRBV28
CASSLSSRGQQELFF
TGTGCCAGCAGTTTATCTTCTAGGGGGCAACAGGAGCTGTTTTTT
>-|TRBJ2-1|-|TRBV5-1
CASSLELGAHNEQFF
TGCGCCAGCAGCTTGGAGCTGGGGGCCCACAATGAGCAGTTCTTC
>TRBD2|TRBJ2-5|-|TRBV7-2
CASSSRTSGVPRVEETQYF
TGTGCCAGCAGCTCCCGGACTAGCGGGGTCCCCCGGGTCGAAGAGACCCAGTACTTC
>TRBD2|TRBJ2-1|-|TRBV5-1
CASSFSTSGGASEQFF
TGCGCCAGCAGCTTCTCCACTAGCGGGGGGGCAAGTGAGCAGTTCTTC
>TRBD2|TRBJ2-2|-|TRBV2
CASSGRGRSSGELFF
TGTGCCAGCAGTGGGCGGGGGAGGTCCTCCGGGGAGCTGTTTTTT
>TRBD1|TRBJ2-7|once|TRBV10-3
CAISESNRGAYEQYF
TGTGCCATCAGTGAGTCGAACAGGGGCGCCTACGAGCAGTACTTC
>-|TRBJ1-5|-|TRBV6-2/TRBV6-3
CASSYRAGGSLGQPQHF
TGTGCCAGCAGTTACCGGGCGGGGGGAAGTTTGGGTCAGCCCCAGCATTTT
>-|TRBJ1-5|-|TRBV30
CAWSNRANQPQHF
TGTGCCTGGAGTAACAGGGCTAATCAGCCCCAGCATTTT
>TRBD2|TRBJ2-3|-|TRBV6-2/TRBV6-3
CASSSPPGLAGGPSDTQYF
TGTGCCAGCAGTTCTCCTCCGGGACTAGCGGGGGGGCCCTCAGATACGCAGTATTTT
>-|TRBJ2-7|-|TRBV24-1
CATSDTSGPYEQYF
TGTGCCACCAGTGACACCAGCGGACCCTACGAGCAGTACTTC
>TRBD1|TRBJ1-4|-|TRBV11-2
CASSLTMGQGAYEKLFF
TGTGCCAGCAGCTTAACCATGGGACAGGGGGCTTATGAAAAACTGTTTTTT
>-|TRBJ2-1|-|TRBV2
CARSLGGRNNEQFF
TGTGCCAGGTCGTTGGGGGGGCGGAACAATGAGCAGTTCTTC
>-|TRBJ2-7|-|TRBV6-7
CASSGWRVEQYF
TGTGCCAGCAGTGGCTGGCGGGTCGAGCAGTACTTC
>TRBD1|TRBJ1-1|-|TRBV13
CASSIDRGHTEAFF
TGTGCCAGCAGCATAGACAGGGGGCACACTGAAGCTTTCTTT
>-|TRBJ2-7|-|TRBV11-3
CASGTEGDSLYEQYF
TGTGCCAGCGGAACGGAGGGCGACAGTCTCTACGAGCAGTACTTC
>-|TRBJ1-1|few|TRBV5-1
CASSPTRDTEAFF
TGCGCCAGCAGCCCAACCCGGGACACTGAAGCTTTCTTT
>-|TRBJ2-3|-|TRBV9
CASSVQGSITDTQYF
TGTGCCAGCAGCGTACAGGGCTCTATCACAGATACGCAGTATTTT
>-|TRBJ1-2|-|TRBV9
CASSFRVGEYGYTF
TGTGCCAGCAGCTTTCGTGTTGGGGAGTATGGCTACACCTTC
>-|TRBJ2-1|-|TRBV11-2
CASSLGRSIYNEQFF
TGTGCCAGCAGCCTGGGGCGATCTATCTACAATGAGCAGTTCTTC
>TRBD2|TRBJ2-3|-|TRBV4-2
CASSLERGGTDTQYF
TGTGCCAGCAGCCTCGAGCGGGGGGGCACAGATACGCAGTATTTT
>TRBD1|TRBJ1-1|-|TRBV5-1
CASSPGTEINTEAFF
TGCGCCAGCAGCCCCGGGACAGAGATTAACACTGAAGCTTTCTTT
>TRBD2|TRBJ2-3|-|TRBV13
CASSPTGIARGGPTDTQYF
TGTGCCAGCAGCCCTACTGGCATCGCGCGGGGGGGCCCAACAGATACGCAGTATTTT
>-|TRBJ2-2|-|TRBV19
CASRRLLGELFF
TGTGCCAGTAGGCGTCTGCTCGGGGAGCTGTTTTTT
>TRBD2|TRBJ2-7|-|TRBV2
CASRGGERSGEQYF
TGTGCCAGCAGGGGAGGGGAAAGGAGCGGCGAGCAGTACTTC
>-|TRBJ2-2|many|TRBV18
CASSPDRHNTGELFF
TGTGCCAGCTCACCCGACAGGCACAACACCGGGGAGCTGTTTTTT
>TRBD1|TRBJ1-6|-|TRBV6-5
CASSLGGTSPLHF
TGTGCCAGCAGCCTAGGGGGCACCTCACCCCTCCACTTT
>-|TRBJ2-3|-|TRBV28
CASISYRGSTDTQYF
TGTGCCAGCATTTCCTATCGGGGGAGCACAGATACGCAGTATTTT
>TRBD2|TRBJ2-7|-|TRBV11-2
CASSPGLAYEQYF
TGTGCCAGCAGCCCGGGACTAGCTTACGAGCAGTACTTC
>-|TRBJ2-2|-|TRBV2
CASRTGGWAGELFF
TGTGCCAGCAGAACGGGTGGTTGGGCCGGGGAGCTGTTTTTT